The 21 T cell receptor beta chains presented below share a single source sample, sequenced in a study of CD8+ T cells in alopecia areata. Extracted from the samples, RNA was reverse transcribed into cDNA to serve as the sequencing template. The method was immunoSEQ multiplex PCR; TCRdb's version includes in-frame clones alone and lacks a portion of them. The sample lists fewer than 200,000 clones; roughly 66% were seen once. Sequenced material: CD8+ T cells sorted from blood, taken at week 0. These receptors all come from a human donor with alopecia areata.

V and J are TRBV25-1 and TRBJ2-7; D is unclear. V dropped 3 bases and J dropped 5 bases, with 8 bases sitting between them. Germline-derived CDR1 and CDR2 are MGHDK and SYGVNS. The CDR3 is 12 residues long. CDR3 coding DNA: TGTGCCAGCAGTGATTACACCGACGAGCAGTACTTC. It yields the protein CASSDYTDEQYF.

The chain recombines TRBV7-6 with TRBJ2-7; 12 bases map to TRBD2. Germline V gives CDR1 SGHVS, CDR2 FNYEAQ. CDR3 size: 15 residues. V dropped 3 bases and J dropped 4; count of bases not matched to a gene: 4. In DNA, the CDR3 is TGTGCCAGCAGCTTCTCGGGACTAGCGGGTTACGAGCAGTACTTC. Translation: CASSFSGLAGYEQYF.

This chain joins TRBV9 and TRBJ2-1; D uncertain. The CDR3 is 12 residues long. V lost 0 bases to trimming and J lost 4 bases, with 2 bases between them. In germline, CDR1 is SGDLS, CDR2 YYNGEE. CDR3 in DNA: TGTGCCAGCAGCGTAGTTTACAATGAGCAGTTCTTC. Amino acids: CASSVVYNEQFF. Supplemented by reference TRBV9 and TRBJ2-1, the full variable domain reads DSGVTQTPKHLITATGQRVTLRCSPRSGDLSVYWYQQSLDQGLQFLIQYYNGEERAKGNILERFSAQQFPDLHSELNLSSLELGDSALYFCASSVVYNEQFFGPGTRLTVL.

The table lists this clone with a few counts. This rearrangement joins TRBV5-1 to TRBJ1-2, with unresolved D. The CDR3 has 14 amino acids. Germline V CDR1 and CDR2: SGHRS, YFSETQ. V lost 0 bases and J lost 0, with 6 bases in between. The CDR3 is CASSLAVPNYGYTF. The CDR3 DNA follows: TGCGCCAGCAGCTTGGCTGTACCTAACTATGGCTACACCTTC.

The chain is built from TRBV27 and TRBJ2-7, with TRBD1 matching 8 bases. Germline V gene data show CDR1 as MNHEY and CDR2 as SMNVEV (reference sequence). The CDR3 totals 13 residues. The trim removed 3 bases at V and 2 bases at J, leaving 0 bases unmatched. For the CDR3, the DNA is TGTGCCAGCAGTTTGACAGGGGCCTACGAGCAGTACTTC. Protein sequence: CASSLTGAYEQYF.

This clone was recorded a few times. Here the CDR3 DNA reads TGTGCCAGCAGAGGGGTCGGCAATCAGCCCCAGCATTTT. It is translated as CASRGVGNQPQHF. The V call is TRBV27, the J call TRBJ1-5; possibly TRBD1 for D (5 bases). With 6 bases removed from V and 2 bases from J, the gap between germline ends came to 8 bases. The germline V gene encodes CDR1 MNHEY and CDR2 SMNVEV (reference sequence). This CDR3 is built from 13 residues.

The rearrangement uses TRBV6-6 and TRBJ2-5, with 7 positions matching TRBD1. CDR3 length equals 16 residues. The germline V gene encodes CDR1 MNHNY and CDR2 SVGAGI (reference sequence). V was clipped by 0 bases and J by 1 base; unmatched bases: 5. DNA of the CDR3: TGTGCCAGCAGTTACTCAGGGGACAGCCGCCAAGAGACCCAGTACTTC. Translating gives CASSYSGDSRQETQYF.

The V gene is TRBV13, the J gene TRBJ1-6; tentatively, D is TRBD1 (6 bases). V lost 5 bases to trimming and J lost 8 bases, with 16 bases between them. This CDR3 is 15 amino acids long. CDR1 and CDR2 (germline): PRHDT, FYEKMQ (reference sequence). The CDR3 reads CASSGGRNQDSPLHF. Here the CDR3 DNA reads TGTGCCAGCAGCGGGGGGCGCAATCAGGATTCACCCCTCCACTTT.

This chain uses TRBV6-6 with TRBJ1-5, with 7 nucleotides matching TRBD1. V dropped 6 bases and J dropped 2; count of bases not matched to a gene: 10. Germline CDR1 reads MNHNY; CDR2 reads SVGAGI (reference sequence). The CDR3 is 16 residues long. The CDR3 DNA sequence: TGTGCCAGCAGCCCACATGACAGGGTGGGCAATCAGCCCCAGCATTTT. Translating it yields CASSPHDRVGNQPQHF.

A note on this clone: This same CDR3 is encoded by further DNA sequences in the sample. The V gene is TRBV13, the J gene TRBJ2-1; TRBD2 matches 8 bases. CDR3 length: 14 amino acids. With 3 bases clipped from V and 5 bases from J, the junction kept 3 bases outside the gene matches. Germline V gives CDR1 PRHDT, CDR2 FYEKMQ (reference sequence). The CDR3 loop reads CASSLAGGHNEQFF. The CDR3 bases are TGTGCCAGCAGCTTGGCGGGGGGACACAATGAGCAGTTCTTC.

This sequence joins TRBV7-9 and TRBJ1-1, with D unresolved. Deletions cut 6 bases from V and 7 bases from J, with 12 bases between. The CDR3 length is 12 residues. CDR1 SEHNR and CDR2 FQNEAQ come from the germline V gene (reference sequence). This CDR3 reads CASRPSRSEAFF. The CDR3 DNA is TGTGCCAGCAGGCCCTCACGCAGTGAAGCTTTCTTT.

This chain links TRBV6-6 with TRBJ2-7, with 12 positions matching TRBD2. There are 16 residues in the CDR3. Trimming cost V 2 bases and J 2 bases; bases outside gene matches: 4. Germline lookup yields CDR1 MNHNY and CDR2 SVGAGI (reference sequence). The CDR3 DNA sequence: TGTGCCAGCAGTTACGGACTAGCGGGGACCACCTACGAGCAGTACTTC. This gives the protein CASSYGLAGTTYEQYF.

The V call is TRBV15, the J call TRBJ2-4, with TRBD2 as a possible D gene (5 bases). This CDR3 has 15 residues. Germline V gene data show CDR1 as LNHNV and CDR2 as YYDKDF (reference sequence). V was pared by 5 bases and J by 5 bases, with 16 bases between. CDR3 coding DNA: TGTGCCACCAGCCCAGGAGGCCTCTGGGAAAACATTCAGTACTTC. Protein product: CATSPGGLWENIQYF.

The genes are TRBV15 and TRBJ2-1; 10 bases are a match to TRBD2. The CDR3 extends over 15 amino acids. Trimming cost V 3 bases and J 2 bases; bases outside gene matches: 1. In germline, CDR1 is LNHNV, CDR2 YYDKDF (reference sequence). This CDR3 is CATSRSGGAYNEQFF. The CDR3 region has the DNA TGTGCCACCAGCAGGAGCGGGGGGGCCTACAATGAGCAGTTCTTC.

This clone was counted between two and nine times. This chain joins TRBV19 and TRBJ2-7; 9 positions agree with TRBD1. J was trimmed by 2 bases and V by 4 bases; bases with no gene match: 6. Germline CDR1 reads LNHDA; CDR2 reads SQIVND (reference sequence). The CDR3 has 15 amino acids. The CDR3 sequence: CASSRGTGPTYEQYF. CDR3 nucleotides: TGTGCCAGTAGTAGAGGGACAGGGCCCACCTACGAGCAGTACTTC.

The V call is TRBV28, the J call TRBJ2-1; TRBD2 matches at 11 bases. Germline V gene sequence: CDR1 MDHEN, CDR2 SYDVKM. V lost 1 base, J lost 4 bases, and 3 bases stayed unmatched. CDR3 length equals 16 residues. The CDR3 is CASSLLAGGLYNEQFF. The CDR3 DNA reads TGTGCCAGCAGTTTATTAGCGGGGGGGTTATACAATGAGCAGTTCTTC.

The J gene is TRBJ2-7, the V gene TRBV2, with D possibly TRBD1 on 6 matching bases. V lost 5 bases to trimming and J lost 0 bases, with 17 bases between them. Per germline, CDR1 SNHLY and CDR2 FYNNEI. This CDR3 has 16 amino acids. CDR3 coding DNA: TGTGCCAGCAGTTCGATCCTCAGGGGAATCTCCTACGAGCAGTACTTC. It codes for CASSSILRGISYEQYF.

The chain joins TRBV2 to TRBJ2-7, with TRBD1 matching 10 bases. CDR1 is SNHLY, CDR2 FYNNEI, per germline. The CDR3 consists of 14 residues. V was clipped by 3 bases and J by 7 bases; unmatched bases: 6. CDR3 residues: CASSDGTGVGEQYF. Here the CDR3 DNA reads TGTGCCAGCAGTGATGGGACAGGGGTTGGGGAGCAGTACTTC.

This clone was found a few times. The chain has TRBV29-1 and TRBJ2-5; no clear D gene. Germline CDR1 reads SQVTM; CDR2 reads ANQGSEA. V gave up 5 bases and J gave up 1 base, with 8 bases separating them. This CDR3 has 12 amino acids. The CDR3 spells CSVRLLQETQYF. The CDR3, as DNA: TGCAGCGTTAGACTCCTCCAAGAGACCCAGTACTTC. Based on the CDR3 plus reference TRBV29-1 and TRBJ2-5, the full variable domain is SAVISQKPSRDICQRGTSLTIQCQVDSQVTMMFWYRQQPGQSLTLIATANQGSEATYESGFVIDKFPISRPNLTFSTLTVSNMSPEDSSIYLCSVRLLQETQYFGPGTRLLVL.

This clone showed up just a few times. The chain uses TRBV7-9 and TRBJ2-7; no clear D gene. V lost 5 bases to trimming and J lost 6 bases, with 14 bases between them. Germline values: CDR1 SEHNR, CDR2 FQNEAQ (reference sequence). The CDR3 extends over 13 amino acids. CDR3: CASSPHTLGEQYF. The CDR3 DNA is TGTGCCAGCAGCCCTCATACTCTGGGCGAGCAGTACTTC.

The chain carries TRBV4-1 and TRBJ2-5, with 14 bases that match TRBD2. The CDR3 consists of 16 residues. V trimming: 4 bases; J trimming: 2 bases; junction bases outside the gene matches: 3. Germline V lookup: CDR1 MGHRA, CDR2 YSYEKL. The CDR3 nucleotides read TGCGCCAGCAGCCTCCGGACTAGCGGGGGGCAAGAGACCCAGTACTTC. Translating gives CASSLRTSGGQETQYF.